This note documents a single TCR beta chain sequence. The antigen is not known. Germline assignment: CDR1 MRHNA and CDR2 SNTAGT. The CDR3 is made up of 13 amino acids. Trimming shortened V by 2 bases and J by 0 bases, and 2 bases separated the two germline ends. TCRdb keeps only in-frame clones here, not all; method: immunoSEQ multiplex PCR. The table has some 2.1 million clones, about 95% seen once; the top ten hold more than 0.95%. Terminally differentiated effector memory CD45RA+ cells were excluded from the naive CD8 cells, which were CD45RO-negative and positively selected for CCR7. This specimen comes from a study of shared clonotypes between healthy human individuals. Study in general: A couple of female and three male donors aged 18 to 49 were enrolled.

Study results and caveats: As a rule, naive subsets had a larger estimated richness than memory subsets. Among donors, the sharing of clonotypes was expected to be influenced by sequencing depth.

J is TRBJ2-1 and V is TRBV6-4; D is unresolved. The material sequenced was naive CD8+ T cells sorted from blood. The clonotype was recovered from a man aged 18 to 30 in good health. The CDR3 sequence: CASSDSSYNEQFF. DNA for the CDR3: TGTGCCAGCAGTGACAGCTCCTACAATGAGCAGTTCTTC.